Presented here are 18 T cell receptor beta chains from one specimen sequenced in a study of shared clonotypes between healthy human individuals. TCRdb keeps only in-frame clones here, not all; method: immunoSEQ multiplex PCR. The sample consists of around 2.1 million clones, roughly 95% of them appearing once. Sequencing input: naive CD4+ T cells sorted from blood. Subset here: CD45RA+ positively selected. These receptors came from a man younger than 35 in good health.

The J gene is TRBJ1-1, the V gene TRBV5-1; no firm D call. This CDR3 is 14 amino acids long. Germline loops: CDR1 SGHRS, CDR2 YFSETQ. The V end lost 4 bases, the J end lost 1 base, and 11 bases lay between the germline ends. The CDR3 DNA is TGCGCCAGCAGCGGATTAGAGGGGAACACTGAAGCTTTCTTT. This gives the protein CASSGLEGNTEAFF.

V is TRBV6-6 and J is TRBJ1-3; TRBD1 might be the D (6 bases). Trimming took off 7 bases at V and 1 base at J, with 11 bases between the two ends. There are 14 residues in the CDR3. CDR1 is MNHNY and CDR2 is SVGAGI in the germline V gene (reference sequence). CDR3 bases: TGTGCCAGCATCGAGGGGGGGTCTGGAAACACCATATATTTT. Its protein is CASIEGGSGNTIYF.

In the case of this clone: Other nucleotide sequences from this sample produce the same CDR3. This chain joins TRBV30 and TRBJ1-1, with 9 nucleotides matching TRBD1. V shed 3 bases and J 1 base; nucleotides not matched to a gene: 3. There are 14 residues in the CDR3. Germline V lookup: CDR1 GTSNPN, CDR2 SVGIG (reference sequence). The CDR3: CAWSVQGANTEAFF. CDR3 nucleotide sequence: TGTGCCTGGAGCGTACAGGGGGCGAACACTGAAGCTTTCTTT. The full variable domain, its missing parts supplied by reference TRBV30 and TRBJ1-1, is SQTIHQWPATLVQPVGSPLSLECTVEGTSNPNLYWYRQAAGRGLQLLFYSVGIGQISSEVPQNLSASRPQDRQFILSSKKLLLSDSGFYLCAWSVQGANTEAFFGQGTRLTVV.

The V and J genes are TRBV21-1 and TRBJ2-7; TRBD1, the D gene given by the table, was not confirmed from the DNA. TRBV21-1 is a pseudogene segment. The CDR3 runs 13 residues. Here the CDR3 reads CASSVPTGARQYF. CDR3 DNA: TGTGCCAGCAGCGTACCCACAGGGGCGCGGCAGTACTTC.

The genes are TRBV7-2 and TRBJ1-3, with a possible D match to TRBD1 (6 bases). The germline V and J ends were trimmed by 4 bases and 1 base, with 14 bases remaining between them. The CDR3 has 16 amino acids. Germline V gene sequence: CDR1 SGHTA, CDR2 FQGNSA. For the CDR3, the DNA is TGTGCCAGCAGCTCCAGACCCGGGACATCTGGAAACACCATATATTTT. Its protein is CASSSRPGTSGNTIYF.

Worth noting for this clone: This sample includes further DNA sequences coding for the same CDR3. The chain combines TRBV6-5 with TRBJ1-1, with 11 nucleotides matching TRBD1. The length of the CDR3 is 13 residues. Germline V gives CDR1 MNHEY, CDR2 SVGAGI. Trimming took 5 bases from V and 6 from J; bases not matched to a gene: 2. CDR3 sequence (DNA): TGTGCCAGCAGTCGGGGACAGGGGGCTGAAGCTTTCTTT. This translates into CASSRGQGAEAFF.

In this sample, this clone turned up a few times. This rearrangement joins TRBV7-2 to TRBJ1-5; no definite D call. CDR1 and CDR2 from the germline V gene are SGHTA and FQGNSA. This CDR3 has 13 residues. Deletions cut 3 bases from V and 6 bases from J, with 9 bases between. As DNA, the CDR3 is TGTGCCAGCAGCTTGATGGTTGGTCAGCCCCAGCATTTT. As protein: CASSLMVGQPQHF. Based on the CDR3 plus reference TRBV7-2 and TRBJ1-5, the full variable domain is GAGVSQSPSNKVTEKGKDVELRCDPISGHTALYWYRQSLGQGLEFLIYFQGNSAPDKSGLPSDRFSAERTGGSVSTLTIQRTQQEDSAVYLCASSLMVGQPQHFGDGTRLSIL.

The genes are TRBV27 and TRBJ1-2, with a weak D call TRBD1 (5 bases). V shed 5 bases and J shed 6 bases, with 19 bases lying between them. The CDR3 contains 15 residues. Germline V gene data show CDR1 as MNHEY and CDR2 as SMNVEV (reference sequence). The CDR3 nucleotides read TGTGCCAGCAGTCCCGTATTCGGGGCCATCAATGGCTACACCTTC. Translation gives CASSPVFGAINGYTF.

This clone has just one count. The CDR3 nucleotides are TGTGCCAGCAGCTTGTTTATCTTCCTAGCGGGGCAAAACACCGGGGAGCTGTTTTTT. The encoded protein is CASSLFIFLAGQNTGELFF. The chain employs TRBV5-6 and TRBJ2-2; TRBD2 aligns across 9 bases. In germline, CDR1 is SGHDT, CDR2 YYEEEE. The CDR3 loop spans 19 amino acids. V was clipped by 1 base and J by 2 bases; unmatched bases: 12.

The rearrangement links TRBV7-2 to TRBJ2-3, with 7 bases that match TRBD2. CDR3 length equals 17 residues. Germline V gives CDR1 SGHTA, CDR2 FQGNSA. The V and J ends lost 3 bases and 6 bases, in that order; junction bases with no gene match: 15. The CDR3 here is CASSLGPLAGDKDTQYF. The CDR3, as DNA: TGTGCCAGCAGCTTGGGACCCTTGGCGGGAGATAAGGATACGCAGTATTTT.

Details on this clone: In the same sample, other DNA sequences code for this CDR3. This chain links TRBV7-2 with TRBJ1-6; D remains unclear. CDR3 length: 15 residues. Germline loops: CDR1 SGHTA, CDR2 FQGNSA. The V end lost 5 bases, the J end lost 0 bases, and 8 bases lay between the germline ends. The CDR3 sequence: CASSPAYSYNSPLHF. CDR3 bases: TGTGCCAGCAGCCCCGCGTACTCCTATAATTCACCCCTCCACTTT.

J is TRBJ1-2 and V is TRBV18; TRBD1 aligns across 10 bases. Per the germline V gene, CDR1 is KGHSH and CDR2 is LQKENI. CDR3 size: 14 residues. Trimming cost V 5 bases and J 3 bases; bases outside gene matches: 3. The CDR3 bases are TGTGCCAGCTCAGGGGACAGGGGTGACTATGGCTACACCTTC. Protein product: CASSGDRGDYGYTF.

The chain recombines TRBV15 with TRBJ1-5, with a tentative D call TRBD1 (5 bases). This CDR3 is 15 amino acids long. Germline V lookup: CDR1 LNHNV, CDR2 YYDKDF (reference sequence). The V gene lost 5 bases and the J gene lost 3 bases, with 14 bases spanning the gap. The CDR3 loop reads CATSSGGSANQPQHF. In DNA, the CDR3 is TGTGCCACCAGCTCCGGGGGGTCCGCCAATCAGCCCCAGCATTTT.

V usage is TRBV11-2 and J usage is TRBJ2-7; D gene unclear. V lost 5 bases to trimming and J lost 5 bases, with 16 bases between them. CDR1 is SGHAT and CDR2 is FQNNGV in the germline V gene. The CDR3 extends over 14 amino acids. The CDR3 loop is CASSPLTQRNEQYF. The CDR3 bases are TGTGCCAGCAGCCCCCTCACTCAAAGGAACGAGCAGTACTTC.

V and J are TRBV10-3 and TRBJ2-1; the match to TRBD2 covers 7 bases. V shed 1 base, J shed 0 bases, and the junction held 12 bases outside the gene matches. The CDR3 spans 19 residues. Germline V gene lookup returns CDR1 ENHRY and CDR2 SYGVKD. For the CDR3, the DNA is TGTGCCATCAGTGAGTTCCCCGTACTAGCGTCAAGCTCCTACAATGAGCAGTTCTTC. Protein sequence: CAISEFPVLASSSYNEQFF.

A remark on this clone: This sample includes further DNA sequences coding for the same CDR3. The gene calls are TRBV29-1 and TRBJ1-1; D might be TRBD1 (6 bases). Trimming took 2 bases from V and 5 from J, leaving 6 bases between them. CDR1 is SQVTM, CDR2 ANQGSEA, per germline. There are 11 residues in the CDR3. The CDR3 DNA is TGCAGCGTTGAACAGGGGACTGAAGCTTTCTTT. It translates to CSVEQGTEAFF.

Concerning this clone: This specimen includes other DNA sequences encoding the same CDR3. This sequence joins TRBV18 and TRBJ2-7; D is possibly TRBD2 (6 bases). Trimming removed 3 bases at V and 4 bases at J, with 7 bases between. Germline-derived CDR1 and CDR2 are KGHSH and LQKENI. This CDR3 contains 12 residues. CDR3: CASSPGGYEQYF. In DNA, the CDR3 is TGTGCCAGCTCACCGGGGGGATACGAGCAGTACTTC.

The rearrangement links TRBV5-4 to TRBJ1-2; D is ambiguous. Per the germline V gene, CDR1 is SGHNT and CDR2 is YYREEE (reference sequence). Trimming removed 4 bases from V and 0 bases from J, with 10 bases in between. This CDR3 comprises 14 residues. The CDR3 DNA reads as TGTGCCAGCAGCCTGACGGCAGCTAACTATGGCTACACCTTC. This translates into CASSLTAANYGYTF.